This entry describes one TCR beta chain. The record originates from a study of blood T cells in healthy people across ages. The draw of peripheral blood yielded roughly 9.1 milliliters from each donor. Combining a sample-barcoded 5' primer with a J-beta primer mix, a second PCR ran for roughly 6 to 12 cycles. TCRdb processed the 5' RACE reads anew with MiXCR; each CDR3 protein has one entry. Among around 900,000 distinct CDR3 sequences listed, around 54% were seen once. V was pared by 0 bases and J by 7 bases, with 10 bases between. In germline, CDR1 is SGHVS, CDR2 FQNEAQ. The CDR3 sequence is 14 residues long.

The sequence came from an older woman in good health. This sequence joins TRBV7-8 and TRBJ1-5, with unresolved D. Material for sequencing was blood. The CDR3 DNA reads TGTGCCAGCAGCTTAGCGAGGGCTGGACAGCCCCAGCATTTT. Amino acids: CASSLARAGQPQHF.